These 5 T cell receptor beta chains were all obtained from the same sample, sequenced in a study of cytomegalovirus exposure and HLA in healthy donors. The PCR employed 60 Vbeta primers together with 13 Jbeta primers. Profiled with immunoSEQ multiplex PCR; TCRdb holds only in-frame clones, not every one. The table records about 160,000 clones, 82% of them present only once. Source material: PBMCs. Source of these receptors: a girl aged 2-10 years in good health and CMV-seropositive.

The V gene is TRBV2, the J gene TRBJ2-7, with 8 bases fitting TRBD2. There are 16 residues in the CDR3. V lost 3 bases and J lost 4; bases outside the gene matches: 11. In germline, CDR1 is SNHLY, CDR2 FYNNEI. CDR3 nucleotide sequence: TGTGCCAGCAGTGACTATGGGGCTAGCGGGTATTACGAGCAGTACTTC. It specifies CASSDYGASGYYEQYF.

This clone was detected a few times. Here the CDR3 DNA reads TGTGCCATCAGTGAGTCGGACAGGGTACGCCCGTCGGGCTCCTACGAGCAGTACTTC. Translation gives CAISESDRVRPSGSYEQYF. The chain couples TRBV10-3 to TRBJ2-7, with 8 nucleotides matching TRBD1. V gave up 0 bases and J gave up 0 bases; unmatched junction bases: 13. CDR3 size: 19 residues. From germline, CDR1 is ENHRY and CDR2 SYGVKD.

The rearrangement joins TRBV11-2 to TRBJ2-2; the D gene is possibly TRBD2 (6 bases). In germline, CDR1 is SGHAT, CDR2 FQNNGV. There are 19 residues in the CDR3. Between the trimmed V and J ends, which lost 0 bases and 1 base, there was a span of 18 bases. Here the CDR3 reads CASSLEPGLAAVNTGELFF. The CDR3 DNA follows: TGTGCCAGCAGCTTAGAACCGGGACTGGCGGCCGTGAACACCGGGGAGCTGTTTTTT.

The chain employs TRBV9 and TRBJ1-4; a weak D match, TRBD1 (6 bases). CDR1 is SGDLS, CDR2 YYNGEE, per germline. The CDR3 sequence is 16 residues long. V dropped 5 bases and J dropped 5 bases, with 19 bases sitting between them. CDR3 DNA: TGTGCCAGCAGTCCTACTTCACAGGGATTGAATGAAAAACTGTTTTTT. It specifies CASSPTSQGLNEKLFF.

The DNA of the CDR3 is TGCGCCAGCAGCCAGAAACGCCAGAGGGATACGCAGTATTTT. Translating gives CASSQKRQRDTQYF. V usage is TRBV4-1 and J usage is TRBJ2-3; no clear D. The ends were cut back, 3 bases at V and 6 bases at J, with 13 bases in the middle. Per the germline V gene, CDR1 is MGHRA and CDR2 is YSYEKL. The CDR3 extends over 14 amino acids.